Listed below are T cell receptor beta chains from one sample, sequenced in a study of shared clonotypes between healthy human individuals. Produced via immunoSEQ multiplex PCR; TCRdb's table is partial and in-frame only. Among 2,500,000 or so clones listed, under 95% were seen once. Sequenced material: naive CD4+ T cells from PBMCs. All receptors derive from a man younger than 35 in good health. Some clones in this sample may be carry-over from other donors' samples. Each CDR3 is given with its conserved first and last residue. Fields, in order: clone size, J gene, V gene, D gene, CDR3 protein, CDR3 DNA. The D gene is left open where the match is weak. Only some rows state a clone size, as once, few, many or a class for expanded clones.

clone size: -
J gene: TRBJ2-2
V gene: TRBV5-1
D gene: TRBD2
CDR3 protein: CASKGLADTGELFF
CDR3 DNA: TGCGCCAGTAAGGGACTAGCGGACACCGGGGAGCTGTTTTTT

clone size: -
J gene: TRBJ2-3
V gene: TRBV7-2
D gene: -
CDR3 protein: CASSSRDTQYF
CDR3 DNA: TGTGCCAGCAGTTCTCGGGATACGCAGTATTTT

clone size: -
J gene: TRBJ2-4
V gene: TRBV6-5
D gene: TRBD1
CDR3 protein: CASREGQGAKNIQYF
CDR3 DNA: TGTGCCAGCAGAGAGGGACAGGGGGCCAAAAACATTCAGTACTTC

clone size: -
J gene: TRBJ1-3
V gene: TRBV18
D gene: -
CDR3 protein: CASSPDSGTPSSGNTIYF
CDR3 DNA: TGTGCCAGCTCACCAGACTCCGGGACACCTTCCTCTGGAAACACCATATATTTT

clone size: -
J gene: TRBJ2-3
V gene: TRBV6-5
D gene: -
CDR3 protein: CASTINRAGTDTQYF
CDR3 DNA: TGTGCCAGCACTATCAACCGGGCGGGGACAGATACGCAGTATTTT

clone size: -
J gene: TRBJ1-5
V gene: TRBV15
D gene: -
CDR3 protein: CATSGGPRGARNQPQHF
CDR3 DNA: TGTGCCACCAGCGGAGGACCTCGGGGGGCGAGAAATCAGCCCCAGCATTTT

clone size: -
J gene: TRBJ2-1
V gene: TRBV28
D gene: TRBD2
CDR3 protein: CASRGSGRGHNEQFF
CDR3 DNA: TGTGCCAGCAGGGGGAGCGGGAGAGGCCACAATGAGCAGTTCTTC

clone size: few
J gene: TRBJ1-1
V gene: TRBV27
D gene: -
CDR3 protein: CASSLGGLVTEAFF
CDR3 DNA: TGTGCCAGCAGTTTGGGGGGGCTCGTCACTGAAGCTTTCTTT

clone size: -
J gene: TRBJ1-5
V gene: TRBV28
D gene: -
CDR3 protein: CASSFFGQINQPQHF
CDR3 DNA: TGTGCCAGCAGTTTTTTCGGTCAGATAAATCAGCCCCAGCATTTT

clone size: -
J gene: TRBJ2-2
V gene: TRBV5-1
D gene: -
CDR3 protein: CASSSAAPGELFF
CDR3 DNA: TGCGCCAGCAGCTCGGCAGCACCCGGGGAGCTGTTTTTT

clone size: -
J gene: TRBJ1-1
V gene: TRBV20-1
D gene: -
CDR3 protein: CSARVQEAFF
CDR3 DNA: TGCAGTGCTAGAGTTCAGGAAGCTTTCTTT

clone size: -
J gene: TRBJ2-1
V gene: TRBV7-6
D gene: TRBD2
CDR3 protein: CASSPGLAGGSSYNEQFF
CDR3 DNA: TGTGCCAGCAGCCCAGGACTAGCGGGAGGGAGCTCCTACAATGAGCAGTTCTTC

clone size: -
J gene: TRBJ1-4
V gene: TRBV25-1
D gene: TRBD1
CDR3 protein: CASSGDRNPSGREKLFF
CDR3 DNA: TGTGCCAGCAGTGGGGACAGGAATCCCTCTGGTAGGGAAAAACTGTTTTTT

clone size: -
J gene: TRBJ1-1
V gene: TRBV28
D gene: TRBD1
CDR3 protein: CASSPPNRGNTEAFF
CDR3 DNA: TGTGCCAGCAGTCCGCCTAACAGGGGGAACACTGAAGCTTTCTTT

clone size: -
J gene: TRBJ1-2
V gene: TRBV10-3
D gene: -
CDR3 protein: CAISESGVQNYGYTF
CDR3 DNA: TGTGCCATCAGTGAGTCCGGGGTCCAGAACTATGGCTACACCTTC

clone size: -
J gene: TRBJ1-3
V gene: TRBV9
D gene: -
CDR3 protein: CASSVAIRAGNTIYF
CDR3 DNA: TGTGCCAGCAGCGTAGCGATAAGGGCTGGAAACACCATATATTTT

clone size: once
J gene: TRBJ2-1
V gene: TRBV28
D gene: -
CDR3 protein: CASSEPQGNNEQFF
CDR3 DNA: TGTGCCAGCAGTGAACCCCAAGGGAACAATGAGCAGTTCTTC

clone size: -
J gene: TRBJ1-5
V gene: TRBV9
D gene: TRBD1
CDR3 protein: CASSVSGGGQPQHF
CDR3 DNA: TGTGCCAGCAGCGTCTCAGGGGGGGGTCAGCCCCAGCATTTT

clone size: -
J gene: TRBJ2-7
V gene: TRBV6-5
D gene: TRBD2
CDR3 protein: CASSQLAGGSYEQYF
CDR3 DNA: TGTGCCAGCAGTCAACTAGCGGGAGGCTCCTACGAGCAGTACTTC

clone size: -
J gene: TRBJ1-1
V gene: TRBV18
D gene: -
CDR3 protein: CASSPSRDTEAFF
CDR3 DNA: TGTGCCAGCTCACCAAGTCGGGACACTGAAGCTTTCTTT

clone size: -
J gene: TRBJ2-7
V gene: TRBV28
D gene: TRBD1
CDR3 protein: CASSHNIRDRTYEQYF
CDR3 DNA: TGTGCCAGCAGTCATAACATCCGGGACAGAACCTACGAGCAGTACTTC

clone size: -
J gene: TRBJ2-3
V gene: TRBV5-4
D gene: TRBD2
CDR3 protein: CASREVGTDTQYF
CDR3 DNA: TGTGCCTCGCGGGAGGTGGGCACAGATACGCAGTATTTT

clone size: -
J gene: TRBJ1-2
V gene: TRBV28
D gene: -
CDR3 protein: CASSPGRDYGYTF
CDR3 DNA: TGTGCCAGCAGTCCGGGACGGGACTATGGCTACACCTTC

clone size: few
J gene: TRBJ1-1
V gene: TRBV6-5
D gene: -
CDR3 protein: CASSRGRMGTEAFF
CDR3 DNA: TGTGCCAGCAGTCGGGGGCGGATGGGCACTGAAGCTTTCTTT

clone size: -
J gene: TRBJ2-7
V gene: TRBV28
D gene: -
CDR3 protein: CASSLGGGEQYF
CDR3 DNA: TGTGCCAGCAGCCTGGGAGGAGGCGAGCAGTACTTC

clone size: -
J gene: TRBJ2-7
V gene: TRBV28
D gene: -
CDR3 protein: CASSLPGDEQYF
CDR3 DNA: TGTGCCAGCAGTCTTCCCGGTGACGAGCAGTACTTC

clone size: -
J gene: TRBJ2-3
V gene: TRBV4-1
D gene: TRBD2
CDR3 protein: CASSRGLAGGTSTDTQYF
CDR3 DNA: TGCGCCAGCAGCCGGGGACTAGCGGGAGGGACTAGCACAGATACGCAGTATTTT

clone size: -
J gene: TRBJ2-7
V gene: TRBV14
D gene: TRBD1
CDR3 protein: CASSQWGQGNSYEQYF
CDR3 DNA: TGTGCCAGCAGCCAATGGGGACAGGGCAACTCCTACGAGCAGTACTTC

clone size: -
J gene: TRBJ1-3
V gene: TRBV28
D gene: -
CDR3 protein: CASSLRGVGGNTIYF
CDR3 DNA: TGTGCCAGCAGTTTAAGAGGGGTAGGCGGAAACACCATATATTTT

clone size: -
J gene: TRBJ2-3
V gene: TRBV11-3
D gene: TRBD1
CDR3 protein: CASSRGQGGTDTQYF
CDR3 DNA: TGTGCCAGCAGCCGGGGACAGGGCGGCACAGATACGCAGTATTTT

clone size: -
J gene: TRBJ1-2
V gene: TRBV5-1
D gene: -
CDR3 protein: CASSVSTLTQGGYTF
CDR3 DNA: TGCGCCAGCAGCGTTTCGACTCTTACCCAGGGAGGCTACACCTTC

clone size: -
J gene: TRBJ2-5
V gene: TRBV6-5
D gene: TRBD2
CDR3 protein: CASSYRASGQETQYF
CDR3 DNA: TGTGCCAGCAGTTACAGGGCTAGCGGTCAAGAGACCCAGTACTTC

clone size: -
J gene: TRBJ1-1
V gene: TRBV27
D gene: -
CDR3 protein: CASGRIRGTEAFF
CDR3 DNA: TGTGCCAGCGGCCGAATCAGGGGAACTGAAGCTTTCTTT

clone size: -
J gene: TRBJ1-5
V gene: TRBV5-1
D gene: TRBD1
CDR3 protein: CASSDGTGGDQPQHF
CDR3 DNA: TGCGCCAGCAGCGACGGGACAGGGGGAGATCAGCCCCAGCATTTT

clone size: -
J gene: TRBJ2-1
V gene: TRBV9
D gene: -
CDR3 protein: CASSGIGGYNEQFF
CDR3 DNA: TGTGCCAGCAGCGGGATCGGCGGGTACAATGAGCAGTTCTTC

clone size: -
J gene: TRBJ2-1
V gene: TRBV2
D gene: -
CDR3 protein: CASTPRGRHEQFF
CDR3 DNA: TGTGCCAGCACTCCGCGGGGGCGGCATGAGCAGTTCTTC

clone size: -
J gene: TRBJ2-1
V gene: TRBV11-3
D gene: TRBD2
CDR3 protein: CASSPRAGRPNEQFF
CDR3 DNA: TGTGCCAGCAGCCCGCGAGCCGGGAGGCCCAATGAGCAGTTCTTC

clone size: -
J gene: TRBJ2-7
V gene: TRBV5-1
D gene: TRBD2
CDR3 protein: CASSRGAYEQYF
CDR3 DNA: TGCGCCAGCAGCCGGGGGGCCTACGAGCAGTACTTC

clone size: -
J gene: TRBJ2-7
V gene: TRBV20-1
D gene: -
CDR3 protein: CSARAGFEQYF
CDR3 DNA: TGCAGTGCTAGAGCGGGGTTCGAGCAGTACTTC

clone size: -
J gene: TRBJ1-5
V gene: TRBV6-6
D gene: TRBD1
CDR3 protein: CASSSRQGDNQPQHF
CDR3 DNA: TGTGCCAGCAGTAGCCGACAGGGTGACAATCAGCCCCAGCATTTT

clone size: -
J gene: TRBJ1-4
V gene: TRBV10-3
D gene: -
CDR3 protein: CAISAGATNEKLFF
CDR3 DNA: TGTGCCATCAGCGCAGGGGCTACTAATGAAAAACTGTTTTTT

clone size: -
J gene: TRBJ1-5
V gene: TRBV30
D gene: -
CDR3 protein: CAWSSSGEQPQHF
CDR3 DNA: TGTGCCTGGAGTAGTTCTGGGGAGCAGCCCCAGCATTTT

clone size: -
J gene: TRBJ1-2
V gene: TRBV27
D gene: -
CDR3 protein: CASSLRSRAGYGYTF
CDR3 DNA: TGTGCCAGCAGTTTAAGGAGCAGGGCGGGCTATGGCTACACCTTC

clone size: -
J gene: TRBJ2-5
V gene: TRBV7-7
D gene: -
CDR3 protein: CASSSGPHLPETQYF
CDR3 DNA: TGTGCCAGCAGCTCGGGACCCCATTTGCCAGAGACCCAGTACTTC

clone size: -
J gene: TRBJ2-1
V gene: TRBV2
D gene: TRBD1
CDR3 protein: CASSWDRENGQFF
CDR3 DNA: TGTGCCAGCAGTTGGGACAGGGAAAATGGGCAGTTCTTC

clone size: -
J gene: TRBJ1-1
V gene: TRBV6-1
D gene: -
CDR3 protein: CASSEGAMNTEAFF
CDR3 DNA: TGTGCCAGCAGTGAAGGCGCCATGAACACTGAAGCTTTCTTT